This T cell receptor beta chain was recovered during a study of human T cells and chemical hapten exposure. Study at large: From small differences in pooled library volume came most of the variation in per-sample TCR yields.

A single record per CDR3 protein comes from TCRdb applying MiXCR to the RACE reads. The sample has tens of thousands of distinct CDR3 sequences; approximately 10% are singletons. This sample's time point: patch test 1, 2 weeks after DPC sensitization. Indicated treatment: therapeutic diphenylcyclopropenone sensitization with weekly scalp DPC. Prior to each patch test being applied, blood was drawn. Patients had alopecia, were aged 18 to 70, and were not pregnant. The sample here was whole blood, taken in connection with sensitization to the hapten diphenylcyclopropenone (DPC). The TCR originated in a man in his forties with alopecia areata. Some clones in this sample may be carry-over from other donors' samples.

For the CDR3, the DNA is TGCAGCGGAGCGGGGTACAATGAGCAGTTCTTC. Encoded protein: CSGAGYNEQFF. The chain links TRBV29-1 to TRBJ2-1; 7 bases map to TRBD2. CDR3 length: 11 residues. Germline V gene sequence: CDR1 SQVTM, CDR2 ANQGSEA. Trimming removed 7 bases from V and 4 bases from J; junction bases left unmatched: 1.